These 23 T cell receptor beta chains share one sample of origin, sequenced in a study of Tregs in tolerant kidney transplant recipients. The data were produced by immunoSEQ multiplex PCR, yet TCRdb's version contains in-frame clones alone and is incomplete. The repertoire consists of about 64,000 clones, with nearly 98% occurring once and the leading ten covering 0.34%. Sequencing used Tregs from blood, obtained before the transplant. The receptors come from a human donor who received a combined kidney and bone marrow transplant.

The chain links TRBV15 to TRBJ2-3; TRBD1 matches at 10 bases. CDR3 length equals 15 residues. The germline CDR1 and CDR2 sequences are LNHNV and YYDKDF (reference sequence). V dropped 4 bases and J dropped 6; count of bases not matched to a gene: 7. CDR3: CATSKDRGFRDTQYF. In DNA, the CDR3 is TGTGCCACCAGCAAGGACAGGGGGTTTAGGGATACGCAGTATTTT.

The chain recombines TRBV6-1 with TRBJ1-1; perhaps TRBD1 as D (6 bases). Germline-derived CDR1 and CDR2 are MNHNS and SASEGT. Deletions cut 5 bases from V and 1 base from J, with 11 bases between. The CDR3 sequence is 14 residues long. CDR3 sequence reads: CASSSRGGNTEAFF. The CDR3, as DNA: TGTGCCAGCAGTTCAAGGGGGGGGAACACTGAAGCTTTCTTT.

The V gene is TRBV19, the J gene TRBJ2-7, with D unresolved. CDR1 is LNHDA, CDR2 SQIVND, per germline (reference sequence). Trimming removed 1 base at V and 2 bases at J, with 6 bases between. The CDR3 loop spans 13 amino acids. The CDR3 DNA follows: TGTGCCAGTAGTATAGGTCGGGCCTACGAGCAGTACTTC. Translating it yields CASSIGRAYEQYF.

V usage is TRBV5-4 and J usage is TRBJ2-7; TRBD2 is a possible D gene (6 bases). CDR1 SGHNT and CDR2 YYREEE come from the germline V gene (reference sequence). This CDR3 is 14 amino acids long. The V end was cut by 0 bases, the J end by 3 bases, with 10 bases between. For the CDR3, the DNA is TGTGCCAGCAGCTTGGCCGACGGGGGCTACGAGCAGTACTTC. Translation: CASSLADGGYEQYF.

This chain connects TRBV4-2 to TRBJ2-5; D gene ambiguous. The CDR3 contains 14 residues. In germline, CDR1 is LGHNA, CDR2 YNFKEQ. V lost 0 bases to trimming and J lost 5 bases, with 10 bases between them. CDR3 sequence: CASSQDLQAETQYF. CDR3 coding DNA: TGTGCCAGCAGCCAAGACCTCCAGGCGGAGACCCAGTACTTC.

V gene TRBV7-8 combines with J gene TRBJ2-1, with D possibly matching TRBD2 (6 bases). The CDR3 totals 16 residues. Germline assignment: CDR1 SGHVS and CDR2 FQNEAQ. V gave up 5 bases and J gave up 0 bases, with 14 bases separating them. The chain's CDR3 is CASSGYRGSSYNEQFF. The CDR3 bases are TGTGCCAGCAGCGGGTACCGGGGGAGCTCCTACAATGAGCAGTTCTTC.

V usage is TRBV2 and J usage is TRBJ1-5; 8 positions match TRBD1. V trimming: 6 bases; J trimming: 10 bases; junction bases outside the gene matches: 2. The V gene's germline CDR1 is SNHLY and CDR2 FYNNEI. CDR3 length: 11 residues. The CDR3 nucleotides are TGTGCCAGCAGACAGGGGGGTCCCCAGCATTTT. Translated, it gives CASRQGGPQHF.

This chain uses TRBV6-6 with TRBJ1-2; 7 positions match TRBD1. The CDR3 contains 13 residues. CDR1 MNHNY and CDR2 SVGAGI come from the germline V gene (reference sequence). V shed 10 bases and J 4 bases; nucleotides not matched to a gene: 9. The CDR3 here is CATKIQGPYGYTF. CDR3 bases: TGTGCCACCAAGATACAGGGGCCCTATGGCTACACCTTC.

This sequence joins TRBV4-2 and TRBJ2-5; TRBD2 matches at 7 bases. J was trimmed by 0 bases and V by 0 bases; bases with no gene match: 13. Germline CDR1 and CDR2: LGHNA and YNFKEQ. The length of the CDR3 is 19 residues. The chain's CDR3 is CASSQDDFAGVLYQETQYF. As DNA, the CDR3 is TGTGCCAGCAGCCAAGACGATTTTGCGGGGGTCCTGTACCAAGAGACCCAGTACTTC.

The chain combines TRBV7-2 with TRBJ2-3; perhaps TRBD2 as D (6 bases). The CDR3 loop spans 14 amino acids. CDR1 SGHTA and CDR2 FQGNSA come from the germline V gene. With 4 bases removed from V and 8 bases from J, the gap between germline ends came to 16 bases. CDR3 nucleotide sequence: TGTGCCAGCAGCTACGGGTATGGAGGGAGTACGCAGTATTTT. This codes for CASSYGYGGSTQYF.

V and J are TRBV5-1 and TRBJ2-7; 13 bases map to TRBD2. Germline CDR1 reads SGHRS; CDR2 reads YFSETQ. V gave up 0 bases and J gave up 3 bases; unmatched junction bases: 3. The CDR3 totals 16 residues. CDR3 sequence reads: CASSLGTSGRVYEQYF. The CDR3, as DNA: TGCGCCAGCAGCTTGGGGACTAGCGGGAGAGTCTACGAGCAGTACTTC.

This chain connects TRBV4-3 to TRBJ1-2; 8 nucleotides match TRBD1. After removal of 0 bases from V and 6 bases from J, the junction contained 18 bases not matched to a gene. The CDR3 loop spans 19 amino acids. Germline values: CDR1 LGHNA, CDR2 YSLEER. The DNA for the CDR3 is TGCGCCAGCAGCCAAGATCCCGAGACAGGGGCCTCCGAGGGGGATGGCTACACCTTC. This gives the protein CASSQDPETGASEGDGYTF.

The chain is built from TRBV18 and TRBJ2-7, with 8 positions matching TRBD2. CDR1 is KGHSH and CDR2 is LQKENI in the germline V gene. CDR3 length: 17 residues. Trimming cost V 6 bases and J 1 base; bases outside gene matches: 14. The CDR3 DNA reads as TGTGCCAGCTCCCTCGGGTTAGTGATAGCGGGATCCTACGAGCAGTACTTC. It yields the protein CASSLGLVIAGSYEQYF.

This clone has only one observation. J is TRBJ2-1 and V is TRBV29-1; 12 bases line up with TRBD2. With V trimmed by 3 bases and J by 2 bases, 5 bases remained unmatched. In germline, CDR1 is SQVTM, CDR2 ANQGSEA. The CDR3 is 16 amino acids. The DNA of the CDR3 is TGCAGCGTTGACTATACTAGCGGGAGGACCTACAATGAGCAGTTCTTC. This gives the protein CSVDYTSGRTYNEQFF.

The rearrangement uses TRBV11-1 and TRBJ2-6, with 10 bases identical to TRBD1. The CDR3 is 18 residues long. The ends lost 5 bases at V and 0 bases at J; junction bases unmatched: 7. Looked up from germline, CDR1 is SGHAT and CDR2 is FQDESV (reference sequence). CDR3 sequence reads: CASSPTGGENSGANVLTF. CDR3 nucleotide sequence: TGTGCCAGCAGCCCGACAGGGGGCGAGAACTCTGGGGCCAACGTCCTGACTTTC. Complete variable domain (other parts from reference TRBV11-1 and TRBJ2-6): EAEVAQSPRYKITEKSQAVAFWCDPISGHATLYWYRQILGQGPELLVQFQDESVVDDSQLPKDRFSAERLKGVDSTLKIQPAELGDSAMYLCASSPTGGENSGANVLTFGAGSRLTVL.

This chain joins TRBV5-1 and TRBJ2-1; 13 positions agree with TRBD2. V was clipped by 5 bases and J by 7 bases; unmatched bases: 9. This CDR3 comprises 16 residues. CDR1 SGHRS and CDR2 YFSETQ come from the germline V gene. The CDR3 here is CASRTQTSGRMNEQFF. In DNA, the CDR3 is TGCGCCAGCAGGACACAGACTAGCGGGAGGATGAATGAGCAGTTCTTC.

This clone came up once. The chain employs TRBV7-8 and TRBJ1-5; tentative D call: TRBD1 (6 bases). The CDR3 is 15 residues long. The germline V gene encodes CDR1 SGHVS and CDR2 FQNEAQ. The V and J ends lost 5 bases and 2 bases respectively, with 13 bases between them. The CDR3 here is CASSPQGLGNQPQHF. The CDR3 coding sequence is TGTGCCAGCAGCCCCCAGGGGCTTGGCAATCAGCCCCAGCATTTT.

The V gene is TRBV30, the J gene TRBJ1-2, with D hard to call. The length of the CDR3 is 12 residues. V lost 0 bases and J lost 5, with 7 bases in between. Germline V gene lookup returns CDR1 GTSNPN and CDR2 SVGIG (reference sequence). In DNA, the CDR3 is TGTGCCTGGAGTGTATCCAGATATGGCTACACCTTC. Translation gives CAWSVSRYGYTF.

The genes are TRBV11-3 and TRBJ2-7, with D possibly being TRBD2 (6 bases). CDR3 length equals 15 residues. V was clipped by 5 bases and J by 3 bases, with 17 bases between them. Germline V gene data show CDR1 as SGHNT and CDR2 as YENEEA. DNA for the CDR3: TGTGCCAGCAGCCCTACGATGCGGAGGGGCTACGAGCAGTACTTC. The encoded protein is CASSPTMRRGYEQYF.

V is TRBV7-8 and J is TRBJ2-7, with D uncertain. V lost 5 bases to trimming and J lost 1 base, with 6 bases between them. The length of the CDR3 is 12 residues. CDR1 and CDR2 (germline): SGHVS, FQNEAQ. The CDR3 reads CASSPRSYEQYF. The DNA of the CDR3 is TGTGCCAGCAGCCCGAGATCCTACGAGCAGTACTTC.

V and J are TRBV5-1 and TRBJ1-2; 9 positions agree with TRBD1. Germline lookup yields CDR1 SGHRS and CDR2 YFSETQ. V shed 0 bases, J shed 4 bases, and the junction held 10 bases outside the gene matches. The CDR3 runs 17 residues. The CDR3 DNA follows: TGCGCCAGCAGCTTGGCCGGTCGGACAGGGGACGTCTATGGCTACACCTTC. As protein: CASSLAGRTGDVYGYTF.

V gene TRBV5-1 combines with J gene TRBJ1-6; no clear D gene. Germline V gene lookup returns CDR1 SGHRS and CDR2 YFSETQ. There are 15 residues in the CDR3. V dropped 0 bases and J dropped 7 bases, with 11 bases sitting between them. CDR3 coding DNA: TGCGCCAGCAGCTTGGACCACACGAGGAATTCACCCCTCCACTTT. Amino acids: CASSLDHTRNSPLHF.

The chain carries TRBV18 and TRBJ2-2, with 7 positions matching TRBD1. The V gene end was trimmed by 3 bases and the J gene end by 4 bases; junction bases not matched to a gene: 5. CDR1 is KGHSH and CDR2 is LQKENI in the germline V gene. CDR3 length: 15 amino acids. This chain's CDR3 is CASSPSGQFTGELFF. The CDR3 DNA follows: TGTGCCAGCTCACCTTCGGGACAGTTCACCGGGGAGCTGTTTTTT.